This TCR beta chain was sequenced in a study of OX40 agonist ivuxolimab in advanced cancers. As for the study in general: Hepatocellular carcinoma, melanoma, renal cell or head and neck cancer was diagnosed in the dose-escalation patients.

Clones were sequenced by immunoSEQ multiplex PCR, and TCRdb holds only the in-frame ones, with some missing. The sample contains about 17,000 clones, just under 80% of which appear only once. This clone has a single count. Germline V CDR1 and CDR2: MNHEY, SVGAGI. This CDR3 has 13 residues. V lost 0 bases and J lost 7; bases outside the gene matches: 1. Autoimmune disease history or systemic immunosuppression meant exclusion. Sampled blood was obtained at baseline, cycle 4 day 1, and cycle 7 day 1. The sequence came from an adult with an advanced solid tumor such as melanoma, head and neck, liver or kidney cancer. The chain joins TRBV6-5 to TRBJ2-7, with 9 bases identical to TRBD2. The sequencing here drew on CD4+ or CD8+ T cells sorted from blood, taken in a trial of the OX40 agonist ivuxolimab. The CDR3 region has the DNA TGTGCCAGCAGTTACTCGCTAGCGGGGGAGCAGTACTTC. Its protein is CASSYSLAGEQYF.